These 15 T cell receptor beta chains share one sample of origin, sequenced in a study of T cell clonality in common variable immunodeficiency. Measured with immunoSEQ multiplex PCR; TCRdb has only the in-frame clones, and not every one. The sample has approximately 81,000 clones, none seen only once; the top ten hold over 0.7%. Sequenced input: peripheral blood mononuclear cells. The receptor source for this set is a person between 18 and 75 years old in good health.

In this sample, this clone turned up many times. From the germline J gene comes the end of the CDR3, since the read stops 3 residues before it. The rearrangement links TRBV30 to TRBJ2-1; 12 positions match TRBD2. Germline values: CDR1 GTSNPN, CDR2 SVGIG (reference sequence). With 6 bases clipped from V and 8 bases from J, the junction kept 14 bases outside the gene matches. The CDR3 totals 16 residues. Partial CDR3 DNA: TGTGCCTGCCAGATCCTAGCGGGAGGGAGTGGCGATGAG. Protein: CACQILAGGSGDE. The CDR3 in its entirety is CACQILAGGSGDEQFF.

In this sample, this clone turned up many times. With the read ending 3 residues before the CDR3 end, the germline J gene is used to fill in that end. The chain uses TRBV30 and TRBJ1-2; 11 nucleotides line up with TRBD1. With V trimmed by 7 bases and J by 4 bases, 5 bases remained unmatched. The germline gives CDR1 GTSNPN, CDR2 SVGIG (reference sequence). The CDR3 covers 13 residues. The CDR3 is CAFGQGAAYGYTF. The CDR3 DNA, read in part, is TGTGCCTTCGGACAGGGGGCGGCCTATGGC. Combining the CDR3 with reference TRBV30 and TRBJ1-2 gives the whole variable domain SQTIHQWPATLVQPVGSPLSLECTVEGTSNPNLYWYRQAAGRGLQLLFYSVGIGQISSEVPQNLSASRPQDRQFILSSKKLLLSDSGFYLCAFGQGAAYGYTFGSGTRLTVV.

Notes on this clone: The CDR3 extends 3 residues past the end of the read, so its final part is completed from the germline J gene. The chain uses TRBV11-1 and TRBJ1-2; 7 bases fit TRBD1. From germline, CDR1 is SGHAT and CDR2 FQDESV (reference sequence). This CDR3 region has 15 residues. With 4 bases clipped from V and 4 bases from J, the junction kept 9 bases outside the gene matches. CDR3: CASSSRQGLPYGYTF. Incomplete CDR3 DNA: TGTGCCAGCAGCTCCAGACAGGGATTACCCTATGGC.

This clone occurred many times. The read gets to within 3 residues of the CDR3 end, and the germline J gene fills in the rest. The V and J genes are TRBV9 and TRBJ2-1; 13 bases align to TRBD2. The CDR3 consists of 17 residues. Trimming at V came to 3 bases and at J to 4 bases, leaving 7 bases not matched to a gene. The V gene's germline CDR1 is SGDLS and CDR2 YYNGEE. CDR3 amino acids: CASSDGTSGISYNEQFF. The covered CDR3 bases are TGTGCCAGCAGCGACGGGACTAGCGGGATCTCTTACAATGAG.

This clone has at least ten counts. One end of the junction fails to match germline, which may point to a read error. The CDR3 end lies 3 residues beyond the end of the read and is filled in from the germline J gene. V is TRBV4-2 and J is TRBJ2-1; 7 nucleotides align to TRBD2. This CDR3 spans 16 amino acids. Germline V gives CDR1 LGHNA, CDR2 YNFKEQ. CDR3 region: CASSQDRAGVYNEQFF. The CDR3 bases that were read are TGCGCCAGCAGCCAAGATCGGGCGGGAGTCTACAATGAG.

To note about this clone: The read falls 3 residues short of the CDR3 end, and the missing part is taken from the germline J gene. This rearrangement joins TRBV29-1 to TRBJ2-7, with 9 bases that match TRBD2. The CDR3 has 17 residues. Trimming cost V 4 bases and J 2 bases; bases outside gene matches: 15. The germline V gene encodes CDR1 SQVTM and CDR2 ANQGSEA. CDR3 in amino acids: CSVVEWKAGGPPYEQYF. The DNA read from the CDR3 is TGCAGCGTTGTAGAGTGGAAGGCGGGAGGGCCACCCTACGAG.

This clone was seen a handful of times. The sequenced CDR3 bases are TGTGCCAGCAGTCAATTCTCGGACAGCCATTACACTGAA. It encodes CASSQFSDSHYTE. The full CDR3 protein reads CASSQFSDSHYTEAFF. The chain joins TRBV6-7 to TRBJ1-1; perhaps TRBD1 as D (6 bases). The read ends 3 residues before the CDR3 terminus; that terminus is restored from the germline J gene. TRBV6-7 is treated as an ORF (open reading frame) with a function not yet certain. V lost 5 bases and J 3 bases, leaving 19 bases between the germline ends. This CDR3 has 16 amino acids.

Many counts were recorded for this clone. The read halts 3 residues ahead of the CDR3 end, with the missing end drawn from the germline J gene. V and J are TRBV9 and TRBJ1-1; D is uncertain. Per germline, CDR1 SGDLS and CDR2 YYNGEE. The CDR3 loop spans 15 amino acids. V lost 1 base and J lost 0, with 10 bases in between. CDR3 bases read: TGTGCCAGCAGCGTATATAGCGGATTGAACACTGAA. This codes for CASSVYSGLNTE. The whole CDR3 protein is CASSVYSGLNTEAFF.

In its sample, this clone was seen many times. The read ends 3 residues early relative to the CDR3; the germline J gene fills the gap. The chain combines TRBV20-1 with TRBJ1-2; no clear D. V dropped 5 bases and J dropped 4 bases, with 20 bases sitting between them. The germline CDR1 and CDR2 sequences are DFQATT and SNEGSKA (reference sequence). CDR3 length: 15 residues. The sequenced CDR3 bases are TGCAGTGCTGGAATTTTTGGCGGGCCCACCTATGGC. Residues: CSAGIFGGPTYG. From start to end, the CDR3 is CSAGIFGGPTYGYTF.

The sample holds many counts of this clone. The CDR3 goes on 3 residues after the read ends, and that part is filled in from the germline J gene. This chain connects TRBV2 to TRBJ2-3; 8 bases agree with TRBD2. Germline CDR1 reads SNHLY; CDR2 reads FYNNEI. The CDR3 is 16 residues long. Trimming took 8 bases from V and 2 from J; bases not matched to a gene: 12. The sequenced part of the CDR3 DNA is TGTGCCAGCGGGGGGAGGGGACTAGAGTCCACAGATACG. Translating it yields CASGGRGLESTDT. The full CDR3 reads CASGGRGLESTDTQYF.

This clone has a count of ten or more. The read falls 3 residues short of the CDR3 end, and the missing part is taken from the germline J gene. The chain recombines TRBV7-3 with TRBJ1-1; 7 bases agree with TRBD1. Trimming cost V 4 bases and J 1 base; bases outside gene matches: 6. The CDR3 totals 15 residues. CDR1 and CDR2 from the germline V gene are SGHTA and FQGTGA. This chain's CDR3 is CASSYTGDRNTEAFF. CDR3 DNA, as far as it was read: TGTGCCAGCAGCTATACAGGGGATCGGAACACTGAA.

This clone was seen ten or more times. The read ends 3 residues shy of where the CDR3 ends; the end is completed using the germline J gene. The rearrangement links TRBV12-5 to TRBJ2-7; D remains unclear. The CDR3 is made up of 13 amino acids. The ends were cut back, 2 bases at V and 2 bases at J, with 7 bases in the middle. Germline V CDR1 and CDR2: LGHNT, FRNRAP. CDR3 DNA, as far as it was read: TGTGCTAGTGGTTTGCCCCCAACCTACGAG. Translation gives CASGLPPTYE. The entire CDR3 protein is CASGLPPTYEQYF.

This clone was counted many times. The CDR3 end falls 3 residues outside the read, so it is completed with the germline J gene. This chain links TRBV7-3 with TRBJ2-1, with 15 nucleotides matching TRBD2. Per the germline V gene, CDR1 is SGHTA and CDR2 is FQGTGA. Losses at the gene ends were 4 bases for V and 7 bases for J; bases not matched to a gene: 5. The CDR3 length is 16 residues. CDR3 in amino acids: CASSSGTSGRRNEQFF. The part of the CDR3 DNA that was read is TGTGCCAGCAGCTCGGGGACTAGCGGGAGGCGAAATGAG.

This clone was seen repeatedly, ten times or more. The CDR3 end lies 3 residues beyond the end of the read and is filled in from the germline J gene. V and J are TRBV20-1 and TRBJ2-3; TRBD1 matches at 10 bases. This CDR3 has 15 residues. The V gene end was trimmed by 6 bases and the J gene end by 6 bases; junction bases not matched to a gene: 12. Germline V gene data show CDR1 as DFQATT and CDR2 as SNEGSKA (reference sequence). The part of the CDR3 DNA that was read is TGCAGTGCGCTGAGCGGGACAGGGGTGAGGGATACG. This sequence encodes CSALSGTGVRDT. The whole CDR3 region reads CSALSGTGVRDTQYF.

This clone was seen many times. The CDR3 sequence: CSAEGLAGAYEQYF. The covered CDR3 bases are TGCAGTGCCGAAGGACTAGCGGGAGCTTACGAG. The chain employs TRBV20-1 and TRBJ2-7, with TRBD2 identical over 13 bases. The read halts 3 residues ahead of the CDR3 end, with the missing end drawn from the germline J gene. This CDR3 is 14 amino acids long. Looked up from germline, CDR1 is DFQATT and CDR2 is SNEGSKA (reference sequence). With V trimmed by 6 bases and J by 4 bases, 6 bases remained unmatched.